The 8 T cell receptor beta chains below come from one sample, sequenced in a study of blood T cell repertoires in COVID-19. Sequenced by immunoSEQ multiplex PCR; TCRdb stores in-frame clones only, minus some. The sample records roughly 320,000 clones, about 87% being singletons. Sequencing input: peripheral blood. The receptor set was obtained from a woman aged 45 to 65 with COVID-19, enrolled during active disease.

The gene calls are TRBV10-3 and TRBJ2-2, with unresolved D. The V gene lost 0 bases and the J gene lost 1 base, with 12 bases spanning the gap. Germline CDR1 is ENHRY and CDR2 is SYGVKD. This CDR3 has 17 amino acids. The DNA of the CDR3 is TGTGCCATCAGTGAGTCGTCGCAGGCCTTGAACACCGGGGAGCTGTTTTTT. Translated: CAISESSQALNTGELFF.

The chain carries TRBV11-3 and TRBJ2-5; D perhaps matches TRBD1 (6 bases). The V end lost 5 bases, the J end lost 7 bases, and 17 bases lay between the germline ends. Germline V lookup: CDR1 SGHNT, CDR2 YENEEA. The CDR3 is 14 amino acids. The CDR3 spells CASSPPTGTSTQYF. In DNA form, the CDR3 reads TGTGCCAGCAGCCCCCCGACAGGAACGTCGACCCAGTACTTC.

The chain is built from TRBV29-1 and TRBJ2-1, with a weak D call TRBD2 (6 bases). Between the trimmed V and J ends, which lost 6 bases and 5 bases, there was a span of 14 bases. The CDR3 has 13 amino acids. The V gene's germline CDR1 is SQVTM and CDR2 ANQGSEA. The CDR3 spells CSVDGSTNNEQFF. The CDR3 DNA reads as TGCAGCGTGGACGGGAGTACCAACAATGAGCAGTTCTTC.

This clone showed up just a few times. This sequence joins TRBV12-5 and TRBJ1-2; 7 bases are shared with TRBD1. Per germline, CDR1 LGHNT and CDR2 FRNRAP. Unmatched junction bases numbered 7, after V lost 0 bases and J lost 6 bases. CDR3 length: 15 residues. CDR3 protein: CASGLVGKQGNGYTF. CDR3 DNA sequence: TGTGCTAGTGGTTTGGTGGGGAAACAGGGGAATGGCTACACCTTC.

V usage is TRBV6-6 and J usage is TRBJ2-3; D may be TRBD2 (6 bases). Germline CDR1 reads MNHNY; CDR2 reads SVGAGI (reference sequence). Trimming shortened V by 6 bases and J by 5 bases, and 15 bases separated the two germline ends. CDR3 length equals 14 residues. The CDR3 region has the DNA TGTGCCAGCAGCCTGGGACTCCGCGGAGATACGCAGTATTTT. It translates to CASSLGLRGDTQYF.

The chain uses TRBV5-1 and TRBJ2-1; 9 nucleotides line up with TRBD2. V trimming: 1 base; J trimming: 7 bases; junction bases outside the gene matches: 6. There are 15 residues in the CDR3. Per germline, CDR1 SGHRS and CDR2 YFSETQ. As DNA, the CDR3 is TGCGCCAGCAGCTTGATGGTAGCGGGAGTAAATGAGCAGTTCTTC. This translates into CASSLMVAGVNEQFF.

The rearrangement joins TRBV5-1 to TRBJ2-1, with D possibly matching TRBD2 (5 bases). Germline values: CDR1 SGHRS, CDR2 YFSETQ. The CDR3 has 15 amino acids. Trimming took 5 bases from V and 5 from J, leaving 17 bases between them. CDR3 nucleotide sequence: TGCGCCAGCAGACGGCGGTTGGGAGACCACAATGAGCAGTTCTTC. Translating gives CASRRRLGDHNEQFF.

The chain carries TRBV6-5 and TRBJ2-7; D is perhaps TRBD2 (6 bases). Germline V gene lookup returns CDR1 MNHEY and CDR2 SVGAGI. V dropped 6 bases and J dropped 9 bases, with 18 bases sitting between them. The CDR3 has 13 amino acids. This chain's CDR3 is CASSRDLSRRQYF. The CDR3 DNA reads TGTGCCAGCAGCCGGGACTTGAGCAGAAGGCAGTACTTC.